This passage covers 31 T cell receptor beta chains from one sample sequenced in a study of blood T cell repertoires in COVID-19. The table came from immunoSEQ multiplex PCR; TCRdb's copy has only in-frame clones and leaves some out. The sample has roughly 220,000 clones, around four fifths seen once. Sequencing was carried out using peripheral blood. The receptors were sampled from a man in his thirties or forties with active or convalescent COVID-19.

This clone was observed once. The gene calls are TRBV15 and TRBJ1-1, with a weak D call TRBD1 (6 bases). The CDR3 is made up of 13 amino acids. Deletions cut 5 bases from V and 1 base from J, with 8 bases between. CDR1 is LNHNV, CDR2 YYDKDF, per germline (reference sequence). Written as DNA, the CDR3 is TGTGCCACCAGCTGGGGACAGAACACTGAAGCTTTCTTT. Encoded protein: CATSWGQNTEAFF.

The chain has TRBV24-1 and TRBJ1-5; perhaps TRBD1 as D (5 bases). The CDR3 has 16 amino acids. V lost 3 bases to trimming and J lost 3 bases, with 14 bases between them. Germline V gene lookup returns CDR1 KGHDR and CDR2 SFDVKD. CDR3: CATSDGRVGVNQPQHF. Written as DNA, the CDR3 is TGTGCCACCAGTGATGGCAGGGTTGGAGTCAATCAGCCCCAGCATTTT.

The chain has TRBV4-1 and TRBJ2-5; a possible D gene is TRBD1 (6 bases). V was pared by 0 bases and J by 4 bases, with 9 bases between. The germline V gene has CDR1 MGHRA and CDR2 YSYEKL. CDR3 length: 14 amino acids. The CDR3 region is CASSQDQGGETQYF. CDR3 DNA: TGCGCCAGCAGCCAAGACCAAGGGGGAGAGACCCAGTACTTC.

The chain couples TRBV28 to TRBJ2-7; 9 positions match TRBD2. The CDR3 is 14 amino acids. The V and J ends lost 4 bases and 4 bases, in that order; junction bases with no gene match: 5. CDR1 MDHEN and CDR2 SYDVKM come from the germline V gene. Written as DNA, the CDR3 is TGTGCCAGCAGTTGGCGGGAGGGCCAATACGAGCAGTACTTC. Protein product: CASSWREGQYEQYF.

The chain recombines TRBV3-1 (or the pseudogene TRBV3-2) with TRBJ2-2; 8 positions agree with TRBD1. Per the germline V gene, CDR1 is LGHDT and CDR2 is YNNKEL (reference sequence). This CDR3 region has 15 residues. Trimming removed 4 bases from V and 5 bases from J; junction bases left unmatched: 6. The CDR3: CASSPWTGRTGELFF. DNA of the CDR3: TGTGCCAGCAGCCCCTGGACAGGGAGGACCGGGGAGCTGTTTTTT.

The V gene is TRBV6-6, the J gene TRBJ2-7; no clear D gene. Germline V CDR1 and CDR2: MNHNY, SVGAGI (reference sequence). The CDR3 is 12 residues long. The germline V and J ends were trimmed by 6 bases and 2 bases, with 8 bases remaining between them. CDR3 DNA sequence: TGTGCCAGCAGAACTTCACCCTACGAGCAGTACTTC. It translates to CASRTSPYEQYF.

The chain uses TRBV5-8 and TRBJ2-1, with TRBD2 matching 14 bases. The V and J ends lost 3 bases and 3 bases, in that order; junction bases with no gene match: 8. This CDR3 has 18 residues. Germline values: CDR1 SGHTS, CDR2 YDEGEE. The CDR3 bases are TGTGCCAGCAGCTCGAGAATCGGGACTAGCGGGAGCTACAATGAGCAGTTCTTC. This sequence encodes CASSSRIGTSGSYNEQFF. The full variable domain, completed using reference TRBV5-8 and TRBJ2-1, is EAGVTQSPTHLIKTRGQQATLRCSPISGHTSVYWYQQALGLGLQFLLWYDEGEERNRGNFPPRFSGRQFPNYSSELNVNALELEDSALYLCASSSRIGTSGSYNEQFFGPGTRLTVL.

The CDR3 sequence: CASSSSTGGNTIYF. As DNA, the CDR3 is TGTGCCAGCAGCTCATCGACGGGTGGGAACACCATATATTTT. The chain couples TRBV7-6 to TRBJ1-3; D unclear. The CDR3 runs 14 residues. The ends were cut back, 4 bases at V and 7 bases at J, with 14 bases in the middle. Germline V lookup: CDR1 SGHVS, CDR2 FNYEAQ. Using reference TRBV7-6 and TRBJ1-3 for the parts outside the CDR3, the full variable domain is GAGVSQSPRYKVTKRGQDVALRCDPISGHVSLYWYRQALGQGPEFLTYFNYEAQQDKSGLPNDRFSAERPEGSISTLTIQRTEQRDSAMYRCASSSSTGGNTIYFGEGSWLTVV.

Points on this clone: One junction end disagrees with the germline gene, perhaps due to a read error. CDR3: CASSSGARGLAGGAGGF. CDR3 coding DNA: TGTGCCAGCAGCTCCGGGGCGCGAGGACTAGCGGGAGGCGCGGGGGGTTTT. The chain is built from TRBV5-8 and TRBJ2-3, with 14 bases that match TRBD2. Germline-derived CDR1 and CDR2 are SGHTS and YDEGEE. CDR3 size: 17 residues.

The chain couples TRBV20-1 to TRBJ1-4; no firm D call. The CDR3 has 13 residues. Deletions cut 3 bases from V and 5 bases from J, with 10 bases between. From germline, CDR1 is DFQATT and CDR2 SNEGSKA (reference sequence). The CDR3 sequence: CSASSGRNEKLFF. In DNA, the CDR3 is TGCAGTGCTAGTAGCGGAAGGAATGAAAAACTGTTTTTT.

V gene TRBV7-9 combines with J gene TRBJ1-5; D is unresolved. CDR3 length equals 13 residues. Looked up from germline, CDR1 is SEHNR and CDR2 is FQNEAQ (reference sequence). V was trimmed by 3 bases and J by 9 bases, leaving 12 bases between them. This chain's CDR3 is CASSFEGWGPQHF. CDR3 bases: TGTGCCAGCAGCTTCGAGGGATGGGGGCCCCAGCATTTT. The full variable domain, completed using reference TRBV7-9 and TRBJ1-5, is DTGVSQNPRHKITKRGQNVTFRCDPISEHNRLYWYRQTLGQGPEFLTYFQNEAQLEKSRLLSDRFSAERPKGSFSTLEIQRTEQGDSAMYLCASSFEGWGPQHFGDGTRLSIL.

The chain combines TRBV5-6 with TRBJ2-7; the D gene is possibly TRBD2 (5 bases). Trimming cost V 4 bases and J 1 base, with 12 bases left between them. CDR1 is SGHDT and CDR2 is YYEEEE in the germline V gene. The CDR3 has 14 residues. The CDR3 sequence: CASSQRTDSYEQYF. CDR3 coding DNA: TGTGCCAGCAGCCAACGGACTGATTCCTACGAGCAGTACTTC.

Here the CDR3 DNA reads TGTGCCAGCAGCCAAGACAGGGGGCGAGGTAGCAATCAGCCCCAGCATTTT. It translates to CASSQDRGRGSNQPQHF. J is TRBJ1-5 and V is TRBV7-9; 10 nucleotides match TRBD1. The CDR3 consists of 17 residues. Germline CDR1 is SEHNR and CDR2 is FQNEAQ (reference sequence). Trimming took 5 bases from V and 0 from J; bases not matched to a gene: 7.

The chain is built from TRBV6-2 or TRBV6-3 and TRBJ1-6, with 10 nucleotides matching TRBD1. The trim removed 1 base at V and 5 bases at J, leaving 2 bases unmatched. Per germline, CDR1 MNHEY and CDR2 SVGEGT. There are 16 residues in the CDR3. This CDR3 is CASSYYGTGDNSPLHF. CDR3 in DNA: TGTGCCAGCAGTTACTATGGGACAGGGGATAATTCACCCCTCCACTTT.

A word on this clone: In the same sample, other DNA sequences code for this CDR3. The genes are TRBV6-5 and TRBJ2-7, with 10 bases fitting TRBD1. Germline CDR1 is MNHEY and CDR2 is SVGAGI. The length of the CDR3 is 14 residues. The J segment lost 3 bases and the V segment lost 2 bases, leaving 1 base of the junction unmatched. This CDR3 is CASSYGTGVYEQYF. The CDR3 bases are TGTGCCAGCAGTTACGGGACAGGGGTCTACGAGCAGTACTTC.

The chain uses TRBV25-1 and TRBJ2-6; 10 nucleotides align to TRBD2. Germline assignment: CDR1 MGHDK and CDR2 SYGVNS. V trimming: 6 bases; J trimming: 1 base; junction bases outside the gene matches: 6. CDR3 size: 17 residues. The DNA for the CDR3 is TGTGCCAGCAGGCCTAGCGGGAGCCCTTCTGGGGCCAACGTCCTGACTTTC. It yields the protein CASRPSGSPSGANVLTF.

The V gene is TRBV11-2, the J gene TRBJ1-1; D is unclear. In germline, CDR1 is SGHAT, CDR2 FQNNGV. The germline V and J ends were trimmed by 1 base and 14 bases, with 14 bases remaining between them. This CDR3 spans 12 amino acids. The CDR3 DNA reads TGTGCCAGCAGCTTAGCCCGGGAGGGCACCTTCTTT. Protein product: CASSLAREGTFF.

With respect to this clone: A read error is possible here, since a much larger clone lies one base away. This rearrangement joins TRBV7-9 to TRBJ2-7, with D uncertain. V was shortened by 3 bases and J by 3 bases, with 3 bases between the two germline ends. The CDR3 totals 11 residues. The V gene's germline CDR1 is SEHNR and CDR2 FQNEAQ (reference sequence). The CDR3 sequence is CASSFSYEQYF. For the CDR3, the DNA is TGTGCCAGCAGCTTCAGCTACGAGCAGTACTTC.

The rearrangement joins TRBV7-9 to TRBJ2-5; 8 bases are a match to TRBD1. The length of the CDR3 is 13 residues. The germline gives CDR1 SEHNR, CDR2 FQNEAQ (reference sequence). V was pared by 4 bases and J by 2 bases, with 0 bases of the junction left unmatched. Here the CDR3 reads CASSWDRQETQYF. CDR3 DNA: TGTGCCAGCAGCTGGGACAGGCAAGAGACCCAGTACTTC.

The chain is built from TRBV6-5 and TRBJ1-1; D is ambiguous. Germline lookup yields CDR1 MNHEY and CDR2 SVGAGI. The CDR3 contains 12 residues. The V gene lost 2 bases and the J gene lost 4 bases, with 5 bases spanning the gap. The CDR3 reads CASSYEGTEAFF. The CDR3 coding sequence is TGTGCCAGCAGTTACGAGGGCACTGAAGCTTTCTTT.

V and J are TRBV19 and TRBJ1-6, with 8 bases lining up with TRBD1. The V segment lost 0 bases and the J segment 5 bases; nucleotides outside the gene matches: 0. Per germline, CDR1 LNHDA and CDR2 SQIVND (reference sequence). The CDR3 runs 15 residues. Written as DNA, the CDR3 is TGTGCCAGTAGTATAGAGACAGGGGATAATTCACCCCTCCACTTT. Encoded protein: CASSIETGDNSPLHF.

The chain has TRBV6-4 and TRBJ2-3, with D unclear. V lost 6 bases and J 0 bases, leaving 10 bases between the germline ends. Looked up from germline, CDR1 is MRHNA and CDR2 is SNTAGT. This CDR3 spans 14 amino acids. CDR3 in amino acids: CASSELPSTDTQYF. CDR3 bases: TGTGCCAGCAGCGAGCTGCCTAGCACAGATACGCAGTATTTT.

This sequence joins TRBV12-3 or TRBV12-4 and TRBJ2-7; D unresolved. The CDR3 contains 12 residues. V was trimmed by 8 bases and J by 10 bases, leaving 18 bases between them. CDR3 sequence: CASPDTSDIQYF. The CDR3 DNA follows: TGTGCCAGCCCCGACACTTCCGATATCCAGTACTTC.

This clone was recorded a few times. The gene calls are TRBV15 and TRBJ2-7, with D possibly being TRBD2 (6 bases). With 1 base removed from V and 2 bases from J, the gap between germline ends came to 12 bases. This CDR3 is built from 15 residues. From germline, CDR1 is LNHNV and CDR2 YYDKDF (reference sequence). The CDR3 DNA sequence: TGTGCCACCAGCAGAGGGGGACGGGAGACCTACGAGCAGTACTTC. This codes for CATSRGGRETYEQYF.

V gene TRBV9 combines with J gene TRBJ2-3; 7 positions match TRBD2. Germline V gene sequence: CDR1 SGDLS, CDR2 YYNGEE. The CDR3 length is 16 residues. The J segment lost 0 bases and the V segment lost 2 bases, leaving 6 bases of the junction unmatched. CDR3 sequence reads: CASSVVAGHSTDTQYF. CDR3 DNA sequence: TGTGCCAGCAGCGTCGTAGCGGGCCATAGCACAGATACGCAGTATTTT.

The chain couples TRBV7-2 to TRBJ2-3; D may be TRBD2 (6 bases). The length of the CDR3 is 15 residues. V lost 5 bases, J lost 4 bases, and 16 bases lay in between. In germline, CDR1 is SGHTA, CDR2 FQGNSA. The CDR3 bases are TGTGCCAGCAGCATTCAGTTTGGAGGGGCAGATACGCAGTATTTT. This sequence encodes CASSIQFGGADTQYF.

The genes are TRBV7-9 and TRBJ2-1; tentatively, D is TRBD1 (5 bases). The CDR3 is made up of 13 amino acids. V was cut by 2 bases and J by 6 bases, with 8 bases left in between. Germline loops: CDR1 SEHNR, CDR2 FQNEAQ (reference sequence). The CDR3: CASSLRGGNEQFF. The CDR3, as DNA: TGTGCCAGCAGCTTAAGGGGTGGCAATGAGCAGTTCTTC. The entire variable domain, with the rest obtained from reference TRBV7-9 and TRBJ2-1, is as follows: DTGVSQNPRHKITKRGQNVTFRCDPISEHNRLYWYRQTLGQGPEFLTYFQNEAQLEKSRLLSDRFSAERPKGSFSTLEIQRTEQGDSAMYLCASSLRGGNEQFFGPGTRLTVL.

A single count supports this clone. The gene calls are TRBV5-1 and TRBJ2-7, with D possibly being TRBD1 (6 bases). V was clipped by 0 bases and J by 6 bases, with 13 bases between them. The CDR3 extends over 14 amino acids. In germline, CDR1 is SGHRS, CDR2 YFSETQ. In DNA form, the CDR3 reads TGCGCCAGCAGCTTGGGGACAGCTCCACTCGAGCAGTACTTC. Translation: CASSLGTAPLEQYF.

V gene TRBV2 combines with J gene TRBJ2-5, with TRBD1 matching 9 bases. V gave up 7 bases and J gave up 0 bases; unmatched junction bases: 6. CDR1 and CDR2 from the germline V gene are SNHLY and FYNNEI. The CDR3 consists of 15 residues. CDR3 in DNA: TGTGCCAGCAAAGGGGACAGGGCGGACCAAGAGACCCAGTACTTC. This codes for CASKGDRADQETQYF.

The V and J genes are TRBV6-5 and TRBJ2-3; tentative D call: TRBD1 (6 bases). Between the trimmed V and J ends, which lost 0 bases and 9 bases, there was a span of 13 bases. The CDR3 extends over 14 amino acids. Germline V lookup: CDR1 MNHEY, CDR2 SVGAGI. CDR3 residues: CASSYSKGVITQYF. CDR3 bases: TGTGCCAGCAGTTACTCGAAGGGGGTCATAACGCAGTATTTT.

V and J are TRBV9 and TRBJ2-7; D gene uncertain. This CDR3 region has 13 residues. Looked up from germline, CDR1 is SGDLS and CDR2 is YYNGEE. Trimming pared 2 bases from V and 3 bases from J, leaving 9 bases between. The CDR3 here is CASSVSDLYEQYF. CDR3 DNA: TGTGCCAGCAGCGTGAGCGACCTCTACGAGCAGTACTTC.